The present T cell receptor (beta chain) was sequenced within a study of identical twins (dated by TCRdb to the mid-2010s). Context from the whole study: To test whether fetal clonotypes persist, this study deep-sequenced TCR alpha and beta repertoires from monozygotic twins, from unrelated adults of various ages, and from cord blood. To rule out contamination, the twin experiments were replicated at different times with different library preparation protocols.

This clonotype showed up just a few times. No cognate antigen has been identified for it. No base quality information exists; no much larger clone differs at one position. The receptor library was made with 5' RACE. Sequenced on an Illumina HiSeq 2000. A universal primer binding site was added through template switching, and the final cDNA carried a unique molecular identifier so that TCR cDNA molecules could be counted accurately. First-strand cDNA for TCR alpha and beta chains was synthesized from specific primers in the conserved constant-segment region. To control for contamination, every cDNA library carried two barcodes: a SMART-Mk sample barcode plus Illumina barcodes. TruSeq adapter sequences, together with Illumina sample barcodes, were added in two successive PCR steps. The TCR alpha and beta cDNA libraries were sequenced on the Illumina HiSeq platform using custom primers. The authors processed their data as follows. MiGEC was used to process raw reads and extract unique molecular identifiers, and MiXCR was used to find CDR3 positions. For each individual, recombination models were inferred using an EM algorithm with the repgenHMM and IGoR tools. The tcR package in R was used for shared clonotype analysis, with sharing normalized by the product of cloneset sizes. To study raw recombination free of thymic and clonal selection effects, out-of-frame nonproductive sequences were analyzed. TCRdb ran its own pipeline on the public reads, namely fastp trimming at Q25 and MiXCR clone calling, and kept in-frame beta chains. A single entry per CDR3 protein holds the most common genes and DNA from its merged rows. The V and J calls follow TCRdb's processing rather than the paper's. The sample profile shows some 660,000 distinct CDR3 sequences; under 9% of them were found once. 0.75% to 1% of the sample rests with the top ten.

The paper as a whole reports these results and caveats: Excess twin sharing in beta out-of-frame sequences was weaker because fewer shared sequences lowered the signal-to-noise ratio. Zero-insertion analyses could be partly confounded by invariant T cells such as MAIT and iNKT, although diverse VJ usage argued against such confounding for most clonotypes. Abundant cord blood beta clonotypes had fewer insertions, young adult naive repertoires showed a similar but weaker trend, and memory repertoires showed no such trend. In monozygotic twins, out-of-frame TCR alpha sharing was systematically underestimated by recombination models, although the models agreed with sharing between unrelated individuals. Because the same donors could not be followed over many years, conclusions were based on cross-sectional statistical analysis. Compared with coincidental sharing between unrelated individuals, out-of-frame TCR alpha sequences shared between twins had an excess of sequences with low generation probability.

Its CDR3 holds 14 amino acids, cysteine through phenylalanine. The CDR3 DNA has 42 bases and is translated from base 1. Taken from the germline V gene, the CDR1 and CDR2 loops are SGHDN and FVKESK. The trim is 4 bases for V and 2 bases for J, with a gap of 12 bases between the germline ends. Every donor was a healthy Caucasian. Three pairs of female monozygotic twins, all aged roughly 18 to 30 years, made up the twin cohort. Peripheral blood mononuclear cells were the source from which RNA for the TCR libraries was isolated. This sample was shared with a second study, whose subject was yellow fever vaccine responses in identical twins. In that second paper, the authors write: The T cell response to vaccination in identical twins was reported by the authors to appear partly convergent and partly personalized. In identical twins, the study followed T cell clones that responded to the vaccine with precision.

Sequenced material: PBMCs. The sequence was obtained from a woman younger than 35 in good health. The sequence joins TRBV14 to TRBJ2-7, with TRBD2 as a weak D call on 5 bases. The CDR3 in this case is CASSLQRPPYEQYF. The DNA sequence is TGTGCCAGCAGCCTGCAGCGGCCCCCCTACGAGCAGTACTTC. The full variable domain, with segments outside the CDR3 supplied by the reference TRBV14 and TRBJ2-7 proteins, appears as EAGVTQFPSHSVIEKGQTVTLRCDPISGHDNLYWYRRVMGKEIKFLLHFVKESKQDESGMPNNRFLAERTGGTYSTLKVQPAELEDSGVYFCASSLQRPPYEQYFGPGTRLTVT.